The 17 T cell receptor beta chains below were found in one sample sequenced in a study of T cell changes during pregnancy in multiple sclerosis. Repertoires were generated with immunoSEQ multiplex PCR, while TCRdb's copy carries only in-frame clones and drops some. The sample gives approximately 46,000 clones, around 91% of which show up once; around 8% is in the top ten. Material: CD8+ T cells from peripheral blood mononuclear cells, obtained in the second trimester of pregnancy. These receptors all come from a female donor with multiple sclerosis, enrolled in a pregnancy study.

This chain joins TRBV7-9 and TRBJ2-3; 8 positions match TRBD1. Looked up from germline, CDR1 is SEHNR and CDR2 is FQNEAQ (reference sequence). This CDR3 contains 15 residues. The V segment lost 5 bases and the J segment 1 base; nucleotides outside the gene matches: 5. CDR3 amino acids: CASSDTGQGTDTQYF. CDR3 bases: TGTGCCAGCAGCGACACGGGACAGGGCACAGATACGCAGTATTTT.

The J gene is TRBJ1-2, the V gene TRBV25-1; D ambiguous. Trimming shortened V by 2 bases and J by 2 bases, and 9 bases separated the two germline ends. The CDR3 extends over 14 amino acids. Germline V gene sequence: CDR1 MGHDK, CDR2 SYGVNS. Written as DNA, the CDR3 is TGTGCCAGCAGTGAACCGTACTTCAACTATGGCTACACCTTC. The encoded protein is CASSEPYFNYGYTF.

The chain is built from TRBV15 and TRBJ1-2; 9 nucleotides line up with TRBD1. The junction had 5 bases not matched to a gene; V was cut back by 4 bases and J by 8 bases. The CDR3 consists of 13 residues. CDR1 and CDR2 (germline): LNHNV, YYDKDF (reference sequence). The CDR3 bases are TGTGCCACCAGCACCACAGGGGGCGAGGGCTACACCTTC. Translating gives CATSTTGGEGYTF.

This sequence joins TRBV7-3 and TRBJ2-1; the match to TRBD2 covers 10 bases. V lost 2 bases to trimming and J lost 8 bases; unmatched junction nucleotides: 9. The CDR3 consists of 16 residues. The V gene's germline CDR1 is SGHTA and CDR2 FQGTGA. The CDR3: CASSLVSGRVVDEQFF. The CDR3 region has the DNA TGTGCCAGCAGCTTAGTGAGCGGGAGGGTAGTCGATGAGCAGTTCTTC.

This clone was counted a single time. Compared with germline, one end of the junction differs, possibly owing to a read error. CDR3 coding DNA: TGTGCTAGCAGAGGGACAGCGAACACCGGGGAGCTGTTTTTT. Translating it yields CASRGTANTGELFF. J is TRBJ2-2 and V is TRBV7-7, with TRBD1 matching over 7 bases. This CDR3 is 14 amino acids long. Germline V gives CDR1 SSHAT, CDR2 FNYEAQ (reference sequence).

The sample holds one count of this clone. The rearrangement joins TRBV13 to TRBJ2-2; no clear D. Trimming pared 3 bases from V and 6 bases from J, leaving 11 bases between. Germline values: CDR1 PRHDT, CDR2 FYEKMQ (reference sequence). CDR3 size: 14 residues. CDR3 nucleotide sequence: TGTGCCAGCAGCTTCGACTCCCGACCCGGGGAGCTGTTTTTT. Its translation: CASSFDSRPGELFF.

The chain employs TRBV5-1 and TRBJ1-1; the match to TRBD1 covers 8 bases. Per the germline V gene, CDR1 is SGHRS and CDR2 is YFSETQ. Losses at the gene ends were 4 bases for V and 4 bases for J; bases not matched to a gene: 3. The CDR3 loop spans 13 amino acids. The CDR3 region is CASSLGTGTEAFF. CDR3 in DNA: TGCGCCAGCAGCCTCGGGACAGGCACTGAAGCTTTCTTT.

The V and J genes are TRBV19 and TRBJ2-2, with 7 bases that match TRBD2. Per the germline V gene, CDR1 is LNHDA and CDR2 is SQIVND (reference sequence). The CDR3 spans 13 residues. The ends lost 3 bases at V and 6 bases at J; junction bases unmatched: 1. The CDR3 DNA sequence: TGTGCCAGTAGTATCGGGGGGTCCGGGGAGCTGTTTTTT. It translates to CASSIGGSGELFF.

CDR3 amino acids: CASSVGDRDLWLHF. The DNA of the CDR3 is TGTGCCAGCAGCGTCGGGGACAGGGATTTATGGCTCCACTTT. V usage is TRBV9 and J usage is TRBJ1-6; 9 bases align to TRBD1. With 2 bases clipped from V and 16 bases from J, the junction kept 10 bases outside the gene matches. The CDR3 extends over 14 amino acids. Germline values: CDR1 SGDLS, CDR2 YYNGEE.

The chain employs TRBV6-1 and TRBJ2-7, with a tentative D call TRBD2 (6 bases). V was cut by 10 bases and J by 5 bases, with 24 bases left in between. CDR3 length: 15 amino acids. Germline V lookup: CDR1 MNHNS, CDR2 SASEGT. The CDR3 nucleotides are TGTGCCATCCATCGGGGGATTTTTGATTCCGACGAGCAGTACTTC. It specifies CAIHRGIFDSDEQYF.

The V gene is TRBV5-1, the J gene TRBJ2-5; the D gene is possibly TRBD2 (5 bases). Trimming shortened V by 1 base and J by 5 bases, and 15 bases separated the two germline ends. The CDR3 covers 15 residues. The V gene's germline CDR1 is SGHRS and CDR2 YFSETQ. Written as DNA, the CDR3 is TGCGCCAGCAGCTTGTTCGAGGCCCCGGGGGAGACCCAGTACTTC. Amino acid sequence: CASSLFEAPGETQYF.

This chain links TRBV7-9 with TRBJ2-1, with 8 positions matching TRBD2. Germline CDR1 and CDR2: SEHNR and FQNEAQ (reference sequence). This CDR3 has 16 amino acids. The ends lost 4 bases at V and 8 bases at J; junction bases unmatched: 13. DNA for the CDR3: TGTGCCAGCAGCTCCCGTAGCGGGGTCGAATCCTATGAGCAGTTCTTC. Encoded protein: CASSSRSGVESYEQFF. Using reference TRBV7-9 and TRBJ2-1 for the parts outside the CDR3, the full variable domain is DTGVSQNPRHKITKRGQNVTFRCDPISEHNRLYWYRQTLGQGPEFLTYFQNEAQLEKSRLLSDRFSAERPKGSFSTLEIQRTEQGDSAMYLCASSSRSGVESYEQFFGPGTRLTVL.

The chain joins TRBV5-4 to TRBJ1-2, with TRBD1 matching 9 bases. The CDR3 runs to 16 residues. V shed 0 bases, J shed 3 bases, and the junction held 6 bases outside the gene matches. Germline assignment: CDR1 SGHNT and CDR2 YYREEE (reference sequence). In DNA, the CDR3 is TGTGCCAGCAGCTTGGCCGAGGGACAGGGCCACTATGGCTACACCTTC. This codes for CASSLAEGQGHYGYTF.

This clone was seen only once. The CDR3 nucleotides read TGCGCCAGCAGCTTGGGCTCTCCCCAAAGAGCTGAAAAACTGTTTTTT. Translating it yields CASSLGSPQRAEKLFF. The chain couples TRBV5-1 to TRBJ1-4; D not certain. CDR3 length: 16 amino acids. Per germline, CDR1 SGHRS and CDR2 YFSETQ. V was trimmed by 0 bases and J by 7 bases, leaving 16 bases between them.

V and J are TRBV6-6 and TRBJ2-7; D might be TRBD2 (7 bases). V dropped 8 bases and J dropped 3 bases, with 11 bases sitting between them. CDR3 size: 12 residues. From germline, CDR1 is MNHNY and CDR2 SVGAGI (reference sequence). The CDR3 DNA follows: TGTGCCAGCGAGAGGGGGGGCTACGAGCAGTACTTC. Protein sequence: CASERGGYEQYF.

The CDR3 DNA is TGCGCCAGCAGCCACAGGACAGTCAATCAGCCCCAGCATTTT. Translating it yields CASSHRTVNQPQHF. V gene TRBV4-1 combines with J gene TRBJ1-5; weak D call: TRBD1 (6 bases). The V end lost 3 bases, the J end lost 3 bases, and 9 bases lay between the germline ends. Germline V gene lookup returns CDR1 MGHRA and CDR2 YSYEKL. The CDR3 loop spans 14 amino acids.

In this sample, this clone turned up a few times. The chain employs TRBV29-1 and TRBJ1-1, with 10 nucleotides matching TRBD1. V lost 3 bases to trimming and J lost 6 bases; unmatched junction nucleotides: 7. CDR1 and CDR2 from the germline V gene are SQVTM and ANQGSEA. This CDR3 is built from 14 residues. CDR3 in amino acids: CSVDAGTGASEAFF. Written as DNA, the CDR3 is TGCAGCGTTGACGCCGGGACAGGGGCCTCTGAAGCTTTCTTT.